The rows below give T cell receptor beta chains drawn from one sample of a study of blood T cell repertoires in COVID-19. Produced via immunoSEQ multiplex PCR; TCRdb's table is partial and in-frame only. Of hundreds of thousands of clones in the sample, more than 75% were seen once. Sequenced input: PBMCs or T cells enriched from blood (not recorded which). The source of these receptors is a woman in her 30s who had recovered from COVID-19. Each CDR3 is given with its conserved first and last residue. A D gene is named only where the DNA matches it firmly. Rows may omit the clone size; those that give it use once, few, many or a size class.

clone_size j_call v_call d_call cdr3_nt cdr3_aa
- TRBJ1-5 TRBV28 TRBD1 TGTGCCAGCAGTCCCCAGACAGGGTTGAATCAGCCCCAGCATTTT CASSPQTGLNQPQHF
- TRBJ2-5 TRBV6-2/TRBV6-3 TRBD2 TGTGCCAGCAGTTACTCGAGGAGCGGGGGGACACAAGAGACCCAGTACTTC CASSYSRSGGTQETQYF
- TRBJ2-7 TRBV21-1 - TGTGCCAGCAAGGGCCGGGACAGTGGGGTTTTTGGGCAGTACTTC CASKGRDSGVFGQYF
- TRBJ2-3 TRBV2 TRBD2 TGTGCCAGCGGACTAGCGGGAGGTCACGGACTCACAGATACGCAGTATTTT CASGLAGGHGLTDTQYF
- TRBJ1-5 TRBV28 TRBD1 TGTGCCAGCACCGTGGGACAGGGGGGTAATCAGCCCCAGCATTTT CASTVGQGGNQPQHF
- TRBJ1-3 TRBV6-4 - TGTGCCAGCAGTGACCATAATGACAGGCAAGGGGGAAACACCATATATTTT CASSDHNDRQGGNTIYF
- TRBJ1-1 TRBV19 - TGTGCCAGTAGTATAGAAGGCAGGGTGGGCACTGAAGCTTTCTTT CASSIEGRVGTEAFF
- TRBJ2-6 TRBV5-1 TRBD1 TGCGCCACCTCCCTAGGGGGCAACTCTGGGGCCAACGTCCTGACTTTC CATSLGGNSGANVLTF
- TRBJ2-3 TRBV29-1 TRBD1 TGCAGCGCGGGGCAGGGGGCAGATACGCAGTATTTT CSAGQGADTQYF
- TRBJ1-2 TRBV18 TRBD1 TGTGCCAGCTCACCACCGTTGGGGACAGGGGTCTCCTACACCTTC CASSPPLGTGVSYTF
- TRBJ1-2 TRBV29-1 TRBD1 TGCAGCGTTAACGGACAGGGCAACTATGGCTACACCTTC CSVNGQGNYGYTF
- TRBJ1-2 TRBV6-5 - TGTGCCAGCACCCCCAGTGGCGCGGTGGGCTACACCTTC CASTPSGAVGYTF
- TRBJ2-7 TRBV11-2 - TGTGCCAGCAGCTCCCAATACGAGCAGTACTTC CASSSQYEQYF
once TRBJ2-1 TRBV28 - TGTGCCAGCAGTTTTGTGGGCCAAGCCTACAATGAGCAGTTCTTC CASSFVGQAYNEQFF
- TRBJ2-7 TRBV15 TRBD2 TGTGCCACCAGCAGAGATCCGGTTAGCGGGGGGAATTACGAGCAGTACTTC CATSRDPVSGGNYEQYF
- TRBJ2-1 TRBV24-1 - TGTGCCACCAGTGATTTCGGAGGAAGCTCCTACAATGAGCAGTTCTTC CATSDFGGSSYNEQFF
once TRBJ2-5 TRBV9 - TGTGCCAGCAGCCGCTACGGCGGGATCCAAGAGACCCAGTACTTC CASSRYGGIQETQYF
- TRBJ1-5 TRBV5-6 TRBD1 TGTGCCAGCAGCTTGACGGGGACAGCCCGAGTAAGCAATCAGCCCCAGCATTTT CASSLTGTARVSNQPQHF
- TRBJ2-1 TRBV9 - TGTGCCAGCAGCGTAGCTCCCGCCATCGGCTACAATGAGCAGTTCTTC CASSVAPAIGYNEQFF
- TRBJ2-2 TRBV6-5 TRBD1 TGTGCCAGCAGCCCGACAGGGAGAAGCACCGGGGAGCTGTTTTTT CASSPTGRSTGELFF
few TRBJ1-5 TRBV7-8 - TGTGCCAGCAGCTTATACCAGGGTGACAGCAATCAGCCCCAGCATTTT CASSLYQGDSNQPQHF
- TRBJ1-5 TRBV21-1 - TGTGCCAAGGGGGGGAAAAAGCCCCAGCATTTT CAKGGKKPQHF
- TRBJ1-2 TRBV18 - TGTGCCAGCTCACCATCCACTGGACAAAGGGTGGTCTATGGCTACACCTTC CASSPSTGQRVVYGYTF
- TRBJ1-4 TRBV6-5 - TGTGCCACCCCCGCAGGGGTCGGGAATGAAAAACTGTTTTTT CATPAGVGNEKLFF
once TRBJ1-1 TRBV5-5 - TGTGCCAGCTCTTTCGAGTGGAGCAACCGGGGCACTGAAGCTTTCTTT CASSFEWSNRGTEAFF
- TRBJ1-1 TRBV19 - TGTGCCAGTAGTATAGTCTTTGGAGTGAACACTGAAGCTTTCTTT CASSIVFGVNTEAFF
- TRBJ1-6 TRBV28 TRBD1 TGTGCCAGCAGTTCCCTTAGGGGGACAGGGGCCTATAATTCACCCCTCCACTTT CASSSLRGTGAYNSPLHF
- TRBJ1-3 TRBV7-2 TRBD1 TGTGCCAGCAGCCGGGACAGGGGTGAAAACACCATATATTTT CASSRDRGENTIYF
- TRBJ2-3 TRBV5-6 TRBD2 TGTGCCAGCAGCTTGCGTACTAGCGGGGCAGATACGCAGTATTTT CASSLRTSGADTQYF
- TRBJ2-3 TRBV7-6 - TGTGCCAGCAGCGCTCAAGCGATGTTCCAAGATACGCAGTATTTT CASSAQAMFQDTQYF
- TRBJ2-7 TRBV28 - TGTGCCAGCAGTTTTTGGGGCCAAGTATACGAGCAGTACTTC CASSFWGQVYEQYF
- TRBJ1-2 TRBV5-5 TRBD1 TGTGCCAGCAGCTTGGGGACAGGGCCCCTTGGCTACACCTTC CASSLGTGPLGYTF
- TRBJ2-5 TRBV11-3 - TGTGCCAGCAGCTTAGGGCCTCGAGAGACCCAGTACTTC CASSLGPRETQYF
- TRBJ2-7 TRBV5-4 - TGTGCCAGCAGCAACAAGACACGATACGAGCAGTACTTC CASSNKTRYEQYF
- TRBJ2-1 TRBV19 - TGTGCCAGTACTACCTCCGGGACTCGTAATGAGCAGTTCTTC CASTTSGTRNEQFF
- TRBJ2-1 TRBV28 TRBD2 TGTGCCAGCAGTTTATTAATGAGACTAGCGGGAGTTGAGTCATACAATGAGCAGTTCTTC CASSLLMRLAGVESYNEQFF
- TRBJ2-2 TRBV5-1 TRBD2 TGCGCCAGCAGCTCACTAGCGGCGGGCACCGGGGAGCTGTTTTTT CASSSLAAGTGELFF
once TRBJ1-1 TRBV5-1 - TGCGCCAGCAGCTCAACTACAGGGACTGAAGCTTTCTTT CASSSTTGTEAFF
- TRBJ1-2 TRBV28 TRBD1 TGTGCCAGCAGTAACCGACAGGGTTATGGCTACACCTTC CASSNRQGYGYTF
- TRBJ2-1 TRBV7-9 TRBD2 TGTGCCAGCAGCTCTAGCGGGAGGGGGGATGAGCAGTTCTTC CASSSSGRGDEQFF
once TRBJ1-2 TRBV28 - TGTGCCAGCAGTTTTAGGTTAGATAACTATGGCCACACCTTC CASSFRLDNYGHTF
once TRBJ1-2 TRBV27 - TGTGCCAGCAGTACTAGAGGGGGGGCGGTCTATGGCTACACCTTC CASSTRGGAVYGYTF
- TRBJ1-1 TRBV19 - TGTGCCAGTAGTATCGGGTCAGCCGAAGCTTTCTTT CASSIGSAEAFF
- TRBJ1-5 TRBV19 - TGTGCCAGTAGTATAGGGCTGGTGGGCAATCAGCCCCAGCATTTT CASSIGLVGNQPQHF